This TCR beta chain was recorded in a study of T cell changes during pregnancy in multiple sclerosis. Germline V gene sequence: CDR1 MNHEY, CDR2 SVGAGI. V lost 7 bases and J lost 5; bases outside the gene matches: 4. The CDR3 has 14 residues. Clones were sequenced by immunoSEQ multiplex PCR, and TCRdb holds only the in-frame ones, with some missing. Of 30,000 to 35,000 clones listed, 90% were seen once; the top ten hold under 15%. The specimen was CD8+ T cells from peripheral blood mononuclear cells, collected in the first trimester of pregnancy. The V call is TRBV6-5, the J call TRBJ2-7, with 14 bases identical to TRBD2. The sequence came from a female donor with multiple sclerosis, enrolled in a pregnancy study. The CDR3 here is CASTSGLAGDEQYF. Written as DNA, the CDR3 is TGTGCCAGCACATCGGGACTAGCGGGAGACGAGCAGTACTTC.